This T cell receptor beta chain was recorded in a study of T cell responses to AZD1222 COVID-19 vaccine. V shed 5 bases and J 5 bases; nucleotides not matched to a gene: 10. CDR1 LNHDA and CDR2 SQIVND come from the germline V gene (reference sequence). The CDR3 has 16 amino acids. Sequencing used immunoSEQ multiplex PCR; TCRdb keeps in-frame clones, though not all of them. The repertoire holds approximately 84,000 clones, with 80% to 90% as singletons. The sequence was collected from an adult who received the AZD1222 COVID-19 vaccine. The V call is TRBV19, the J call TRBJ1-2; 11 bases map to TRBD1. This sample comprised peripheral blood, obtained 28 days after the second AZD1222 dose. This chain's CDR3 is CASSPPGTGGWYGYTF. CDR3 coding DNA: TGTGCCAGTAGTCCCCCCGGGACAGGGGGATGGTATGGCTACACCTTC.